This TCR beta chain was recovered during a study of shared clonotypes between healthy human individuals. Study overall: The donor group consisted of two women and a few men, aged 18 to 49. Study results and limitations: Estimated clonotype richness was generally higher in naive than memory subsets. Exclusively blood specimens were collected; tissue repertoires likely differ.

With respect to this clone: Antigen unknown.

TCRdb keeps only in-frame clones here, not all; method: immunoSEQ multiplex PCR. Of about 710,000 clones listed, about 80% are singletons. The sequenced sample was memory CD4+ T cells sorted from blood. Subset noted: CD45RA-negative fraction. This TCR was sampled from a woman aged 25 to 39 in good health.

In nucleotides, the CDR3 is TGCGCCAGCAGAAATACCGGGACAGGGGGCACTGAAGCTTTCTTT. This sequence encodes CASRNTGTGGTEAFF. The chain combines TRBV5-1 with TRBJ1-1; 11 bases line up with TRBD1. CDR3 length equals 15 residues. The trim removed 5 bases at V and 4 bases at J, leaving 7 bases unmatched. Per germline, CDR1 SGHRS and CDR2 YFSETQ.